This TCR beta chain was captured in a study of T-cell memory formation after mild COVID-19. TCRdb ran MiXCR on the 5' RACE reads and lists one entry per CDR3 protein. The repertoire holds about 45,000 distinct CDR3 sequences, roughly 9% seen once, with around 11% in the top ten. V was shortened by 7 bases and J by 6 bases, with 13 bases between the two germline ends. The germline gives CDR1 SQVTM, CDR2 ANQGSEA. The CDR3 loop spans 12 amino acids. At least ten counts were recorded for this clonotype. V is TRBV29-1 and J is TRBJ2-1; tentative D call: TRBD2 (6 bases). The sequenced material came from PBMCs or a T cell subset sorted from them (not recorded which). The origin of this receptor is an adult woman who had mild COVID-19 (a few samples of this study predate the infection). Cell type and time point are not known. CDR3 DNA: TGCAGCGGGGGGGAGCCGGGCAATGAGCAGTTCTTC. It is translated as CSGGEPGNEQFF.